This T cell receptor (beta chain) was observed in a study of control samples from healthy donors and cancer patients. Germline assignment: CDR1 MRHNA and CDR2 SNTAGT. The ends were cut back, 3 bases at V and 1 base at J, with 6 bases in the middle. This CDR3 has 13 amino acids. Profiling relied on immunoSEQ multiplex PCR, and the TCRdb table lists in-frame clones only, not all of them. The repertoire consists of about 140,000 clones, with around 94% occurring once and the leading ten covering 13%. This TCR was sampled from a middle-aged man in good health. This chain joins TRBV6-4 and TRBJ1-1; D remains unclear. The specimen was blood. The chain's CDR3 is CASSERENTEAFF. CDR3 bases: TGTGCCAGCAGTGAGCGGGAGAACACTGAAGCTTTCTTT.